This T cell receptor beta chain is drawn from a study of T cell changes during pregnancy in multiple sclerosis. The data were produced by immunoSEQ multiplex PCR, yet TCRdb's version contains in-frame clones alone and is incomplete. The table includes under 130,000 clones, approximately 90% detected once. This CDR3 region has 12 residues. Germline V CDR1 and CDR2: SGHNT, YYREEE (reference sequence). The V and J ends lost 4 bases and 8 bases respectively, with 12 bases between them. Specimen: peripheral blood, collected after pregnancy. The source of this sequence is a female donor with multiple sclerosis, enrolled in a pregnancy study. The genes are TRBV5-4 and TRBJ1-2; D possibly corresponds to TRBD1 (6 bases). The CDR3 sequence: CASSLQGSGYTF. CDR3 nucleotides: TGTGCCAGCAGCCTGCAGGGGAGCGGCTACACCTTC. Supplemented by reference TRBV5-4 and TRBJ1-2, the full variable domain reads ETGVTQSPTHLIKTRGQQVTLRCSSQSGHNTVSWYQQALGQGPQFIFQYYREEENGRGNFPPRFSGLQFPNYSSELNVNALELDDSALYLCASSLQGSGYTFGSGTRLTVV.